The present TCR beta chain was sequenced within a study of T-cell reconstitution after alpha-beta-depleted transplantation in children. This clonotype was recorded at least ten times. Library preparation (for TCRbeta) was performed with unique molecular identifiers. TCRdb reprocessed the PCR reads via MiXCR and lists one record per CDR3 protein. Seen here are some 340,000 distinct CDR3 sequences, 10% observed once, and the top ten hold 2.4%. The CDR3 is 15 residues long. The junction had 5 bases not matched to a gene; V was cut back by 3 bases and J by 6 bases. The gene calls are TRBV12-3 or TRBV12-4 and TRBJ1-5, with 10 positions matching TRBD1. The sequences come from PBMCs from the stem cell graft donor, collected from the stem cell graft. This TCR was sampled from a human donor who donated a stem cell graft to a child with acute lymphoblastic leukemia. The CDR3 DNA follows: TGTGCCAGCAGTTTGGACAGGGGGAACGGTCAGCCCCAGCATTTT. This sequence encodes CASSLDRGNGQPQHF.